The next 27 T cell receptor beta chains were all read from a single sample in a study of regulatory T cells in long-lasting Graves disease. Time point defined: persistent/refractory GD, antithyroid drugs over 5 years with positive TRAb. From PBMCs, RNA was extracted and then used to make the TCR library. Arm-PCR of CDR3 regions and iRepertoire HTBI primers were the basis on which TCR beta libraries were built. In TCRdb, the multiplex PCR reads were re-called with MiXCR into one record per CDR3 protein. The sample holds about 470,000 distinct CDR3 sequences, approximately 21% seen once. The sample in question was peripheral blood mononuclear cells (PBMCs), obtained when the disease was refractory, from a patient treated with antithyroid drugs. The source of these receptors is a female donor with Graves disease.

In its sample, this clonotype was seen a few times. The chain couples TRBV5-1 to TRBJ1-1; D not certain. The CDR3 length is 15 residues. CDR1 and CDR2 from the germline V gene are SGHRS and YFSETQ. Between the trimmed V and J ends, which lost 3 bases and 8 bases, there was a span of 20 bases. This chain's CDR3 is CASSSYGLDRLEAFF. CDR3 nucleotides: TGCGCCAGCAGCTCCTACGGCCTTGACCGACTCGAAGCTTTCTTT.

Concerning this clonotype itself: Given a much more abundant clone one base away, this may be a read error. J is TRBJ2-7 and V is TRBV11-1, with TRBD2 identical over 13 bases. The CDR3 contains 15 residues. Trimming cost V 3 bases and J 9 bases; bases outside gene matches: 8. Germline V gene lookup returns CDR1 SGHAT and CDR2 FQDESV (reference sequence). CDR3 in DNA: TGTGCCAGCAGCTTCTCCGGGACTAGCGGGGATACGCAGTACGTC. Amino acid sequence: CASSFSGTSGDTQYV.

This clonotype has at least ten counts. V usage is TRBV7-9 and J usage is TRBJ2-5; TRBD1 or TRBD2 may be the D gene (6 bases each). The CDR3 has 18 amino acids. Trimming removed 2 bases from V and 2 bases from J, with 21 bases in between. CDR1 is SEHNR, CDR2 FQNEAQ, per germline (reference sequence). This CDR3 is CASSLSSWDGGLQETQYF. Here the CDR3 DNA reads TGTGCCAGCAGCTTATCATCATGGGATGGGGGGCTACAAGAGACCCAGTACTTC.

This clonotype has a count of ten or more. As DNA, the CDR3 is TGTGCCAGCAGGGAGGGACAGAATCAATATGGCTACACCTTC. Translating it yields CASREGQNQYGYTF. The chain couples TRBV6-1 to TRBJ1-2; 7 positions agree with TRBD1. Unmatched junction bases numbered 9, after V lost 6 bases and J lost 5 bases. Germline V gene lookup returns CDR1 MNHNS and CDR2 SASEGT. The CDR3 runs to 14 residues.

In this sample, this clonotype turned up a few times. This rearrangement joins TRBV7-9 to TRBJ2-2; D not certain. The CDR3 is 13 residues long. Trimming left V 7 bases short and J 4 bases short, with 10 bases between. Germline assignment: CDR1 SEHNR and CDR2 FQNEAQ (reference sequence). CDR3 nucleotides: TGTGCCAGCAACCCCACGGTCACCGGGGAGCTGTTTTTT. Encoded protein: CASNPTVTGELFF.

Points on this clonotype: This may be a read error: a much more frequent sequence differs by one nucleotide. The chain combines TRBV10-3 with TRBJ1-2, with 12 bases identical to TRBD1. Germline CDR1 reads ENHRY; CDR2 reads SYGVKD. The CDR3 extends over 14 amino acids. The CDR3 here is CAIAGTGGGYGYIF. The CDR3 nucleotides read TGTGCCATCGCCGGGACAGGGGGCGGCTATGGCTACATCTTC.

This clonotype was counted ten times or more. CDR3 bases: TGTGCCAGCAGCAACATAGGACAGGACTATGGCTACACCTTC. Translating it yields CASSNIGQDYGYTF. This chain links TRBV6-1 with TRBJ1-2, with 7 bases lining up with TRBD1. The CDR3 runs to 14 residues. Germline lookup yields CDR1 MNHNS and CDR2 SASEGT. V shed 6 bases, J shed 3 bases, and the junction held 7 bases outside the gene matches.

The rearrangement uses TRBV7-9 and TRBJ2-1; a weak D match, TRBD2 (6 bases). This CDR3 contains 16 residues. CDR1 is SEHNR and CDR2 is FQNEAQ in the germline V gene (reference sequence). Trimming pared 5 bases from V and 8 bases from J, leaving 22 bases between. The CDR3: CASSPLGGFGSYEQFF. CDR3 bases: TGTGCCAGCAGCCCACTAGGAGGGTTTGGTTCTTATGAGCAGTTCTTC.

V gene TRBV6-5 combines with J gene TRBJ2-3; 7 nucleotides agree with TRBD1. The ends lost 2 bases at V and 4 bases at J; junction bases unmatched: 12. This CDR3 has 17 residues. Germline V gene lookup returns CDR1 MNHEY and CDR2 SVGAGI. The CDR3 loop is CASSYQDRFFHADTQYF. The CDR3 nucleotides read TGTGCCAGCAGTTACCAGGACAGGTTCTTTCACGCAGATACGCAGTATTTT.

The chain combines TRBV3-1 with TRBJ1-1; unclear D gene. From germline, CDR1 is LGHDT and CDR2 YNNKEL (reference sequence). The CDR3 is 18 amino acids. The ends were cut back, 2 bases at V and 6 bases at J, with 25 bases in the middle. The CDR3 coding sequence is TGTGCCAGCAGCCAAAAGCGTCGGGATAGGGTCATTGAATCTGAAGCTTTCTTT. This codes for CASSQKRRDRVIESEAFF.

The chain combines TRBV20-1 with TRBJ2-7; 9 nucleotides align to TRBD2. This CDR3 has 15 amino acids. Germline trimming cut 6 bases from V and 4 bases from J; bases unmatched to any gene: 13. Germline CDR1 and CDR2: DFQATT and SNEGSKA (reference sequence). This CDR3 is CSATTSGTPSYEQYF. The CDR3 DNA reads TGCAGTGCCACGACTAGCGGAACCCCTAGTTACGAGCAGTACTTC.

The chain couples TRBV29-1 to TRBJ2-7; TRBD1 agrees at 8 bases. The trim removed 6 bases at V and 4 bases at J, leaving 5 bases unmatched. CDR3 length: 12 residues. Germline-derived CDR1 and CDR2 are SQVTM and ANQGSEA. The chain's CDR3 is CSVPGGQYEQYF. The CDR3 DNA is TGCAGCGTCCCAGGGGGCCAATACGAGCAGTACTTC.

In this sample, this clonotype turned up many times. The V gene is TRBV15, the J gene TRBJ1-2; TRBD1 matches at 9 bases. The length of the CDR3 is 15 residues. Trimming took 4 bases from V and 2 from J; bases not matched to a gene: 5. Germline V gene lookup returns CDR1 LNHNV and CDR2 YYDKDF (reference sequence). The CDR3 reads CATSKTGGANYGYTF. The DNA of the CDR3 is TGTGCCACCAGCAAAACAGGGGGCGCGAACTATGGCTACACCTTC.

J is TRBJ1-1 and V is TRBV11-1, with 10 positions matching TRBD1. CDR3 length equals 13 residues. V shed 5 bases and J 7 bases; nucleotides not matched to a gene: 4. Germline CDR1 is SGHAT and CDR2 is FQDESV (reference sequence). The CDR3 nucleotides read TGTGCCAGCAGCCAGGGGACAGGGGATGAAGCTTTCTTT. Protein: CASSQGTGDEAFF.

This clonotype was recorded at least ten times. The chain recombines TRBV7-9 with TRBJ1-4; TRBD1 is a possible D gene (5 bases). V was trimmed by 1 base and J by 6 bases, leaving 9 bases between them. This CDR3 region has 14 residues. The germline CDR1 and CDR2 sequences are SEHNR and FQNEAQ (reference sequence). CDR3 loop: CASSLGGPDEKLFF. CDR3 nucleotide sequence: TGTGCCAGCAGCTTAGGGGGACCAGATGAAAAACTGTTTTTT.

Only one count was recorded for this clonotype. The J gene is TRBJ2-2, the V gene TRBV20-1; TRBD1 agrees at 7 bases. Looked up from germline, CDR1 is DFQATT and CDR2 is SNEGSKA (reference sequence). Trimming removed 6 bases from V and 2 bases from J; junction bases left unmatched: 12. This CDR3 is built from 16 residues. CDR3 in DNA: TGCAGTGCCAGAACAGGGGAGTTAGGAAACACCGGGGAGCTGTTTTTT. Protein product: CSARTGELGNTGELFF.

This clonotype has a count of ten or more. J is TRBJ2-2 and V is TRBV29-1, with D possibly being TRBD2 (5 bases). This CDR3 is built from 15 residues. Trimming took 4 bases from V and 1 from J, leaving 13 bases between them. Germline CDR1 is SQVTM and CDR2 is ANQGSEA. Written as DNA, the CDR3 is TGCAGCGTTGCGGTGGGTGGGAGGAACACCGGGGAGCTGTTTTTT. It specifies CSVAVGGRNTGELFF.

This clonotype appeared many times. The rearrangement joins TRBV6-1 to TRBJ1-1; TRBD1 is a possible D gene (6 bases). There are 14 residues in the CDR3. Germline-derived CDR1 and CDR2 are MNHNS and SASEGT. Trimming removed 3 bases at V and 3 bases at J, with 11 bases between. This CDR3 reads CASSDRGTDTEAFF. CDR3 coding DNA: TGTGCCAGCAGTGACAGGGGAACGGACACTGAAGCTTTCTTT.

The table lists this clonotype with a few counts. The chain employs TRBV2 and TRBJ1-1; the D gene is possibly TRBD1 (6 bases). Trimming removed 7 bases from V and 0 bases from J, with 12 bases in between. This CDR3 has 14 residues. The germline CDR1 and CDR2 sequences are SNHLY and FYNNEI. The CDR3 DNA follows: TGTGCCAGCAAAGACAGGTATATGAACACTGAAGCTTTCTTT. It yields the protein CASKDRYMNTEAFF.

The chain is built from TRBV19 and TRBJ2-7; D is ambiguous. The CDR3 covers 13 residues. Trimming left V 3 bases short and J 2 bases short, with 8 bases between. Germline V gene lookup returns CDR1 LNHDA and CDR2 SQIVND (reference sequence). CDR3 residues: CASSIRLAYEQYF. The CDR3 DNA reads as TGTGCCAGTAGTATTAGGCTCGCCTACGAGCAGTACTTC.

Worth noting for this clonotype: Possible read error: a much larger clone is one base away. The V call is TRBV28, the J call TRBJ2-2; D gene uncertain. CDR3 length: 12 residues. Between the trimmed V and J ends, which lost 11 bases and 4 bases, there was a span of 11 bases. From germline, CDR1 is MDHEN and CDR2 SYDVKM. CDR3 DNA sequence: TGTGCCGGCCGGACCGCCACCGGGGAGCTGTTTTTT. Protein: CAGRTATGELFF.

This clonotype was found a few times. This sequence joins TRBV19 and TRBJ1-2; D is perhaps TRBD1 (5 bases). V dropped 3 bases and J dropped 2 bases, with 7 bases sitting between them. This CDR3 comprises 13 residues. Germline CDR1 reads LNHDA; CDR2 reads SQIVND (reference sequence). CDR3 sequence reads: CASSMGDNYGYTF. The CDR3 DNA reads as TGTGCCAGTAGTATGGGGGACAACTATGGCTACACCTTC.

Ten or more counts support this clonotype. J is TRBJ1-5 and V is TRBV28; tentative D call: TRBD1 (6 bases). Trimming took 5 bases from V and 7 from J, leaving 12 bases between them. The length of the CDR3 is 13 residues. In germline, CDR1 is MDHEN, CDR2 SYDVKM. The CDR3 loop is CASSQGLNQPQHF. Written as DNA, the CDR3 is TGTGCCAGCAGTCAGGGGTTGAACCAGCCCCAGCATTTT.

This chain uses TRBV18 with TRBJ2-3; TRBD1 agrees at 7 bases. Germline lookup yields CDR1 KGHSH and CDR2 LQKENI. The CDR3 totals 15 residues. J was trimmed by 2 bases and V by 3 bases; bases with no gene match: 5. This chain's CDR3 is CASSPTGQITDTQYF. The CDR3 coding sequence is TGTGCCAGCTCACCCACGGGACAGATCACAGATACGCAGTATTTT.

Remarks on this clonotype: Since a much larger clone is just one base distant, this may be a read error. The chain couples TRBV6-9 to TRBJ2-5, with D possibly being TRBD2 (5 bases). CDR3 length: 15 amino acids. Germline V CDR1 and CDR2: MNHGY, SVAAGI. The V gene lost 3 bases and the J gene lost 7 bases, with 18 bases spanning the gap. Here the CDR3 reads CASSYSIGGVGTQYF. CDR3 coding DNA: TGTGCCAGCAGTTACTCTATCGGAGGAGTTGGGACCCAGTACTTC.

This clonotype showed up many times. This chain joins TRBV2 and TRBJ2-7, with 9 bases matching TRBD2. V shed 5 bases and J 8 bases; nucleotides not matched to a gene: 10. CDR3 length: 14 residues. The germline CDR1 and CDR2 sequences are SNHLY and FYNNEI. The CDR3 spells CASSTGTSSAQQYF. CDR3 coding DNA: TGTGCCAGCAGTACCGGGACTAGCAGCGCCCAGCAGTACTTC.

The CDR3 sequence is CASSQEIPAGGSYEQYF. The CDR3 nucleotides are TGTGCCAGCAGCCAAGAAATTCCAGCGGGGGGTTCGTACGAGCAGTACTTC. The genes are TRBV4-2 and TRBJ2-7; 9 nucleotides align to TRBD2. Germline V gives CDR1 LGHNA, CDR2 YNFKEQ. The length of the CDR3 is 17 residues. The trim removed 0 bases at V and 4 bases at J, leaving 10 bases unmatched.